The 23 T cell receptor beta chains presented below share a single source sample, sequenced in a study of T cells in Graves' hyperthyroidism and ophthalmopathy. Regions amplified from RNA transcripts were the TCR beta CDR3 regions. The primer set for the first-round RT-PCR of the TCR CDR3 was HTBI. TCRdb used MiXCR to reprocess the multiplex PCR reads, holding one entry per CDR3 protein. The table records 410,000 or so distinct CDR3 sequences, around 15% of them present only once. The sequencing sample was made of blood. Receptors were obtained from a man younger than 35 with Graves' ophthalmopathy.

In regard to this clonotype: A much larger clonotype is one base distant, so this may be a read error. The CDR3 loop reads CASSRTGQAGDTQYF. In DNA form, the CDR3 reads TGTGCCAGCAGTCGCACCGGACAGGCCGGAGATACGCAGTATTTT. The V call is TRBV6-1, the J call TRBJ2-3; TRBD1 matches 7 bases. The CDR3 covers 15 residues. Per the germline V gene, CDR1 is MNHNS and CDR2 is SASEGT. With 5 bases clipped from V and 5 bases from J, the junction kept 10 bases outside the gene matches.

This clonotype came up many times. The V and J genes are TRBV30 and TRBJ1-1, with D possibly matching TRBD1 (6 bases). V was cut by 5 bases and J by 8 bases, with 12 bases left in between. The CDR3 totals 11 residues. The germline V gene has CDR1 GTSNPN and CDR2 SVGIG (reference sequence). As DNA, the CDR3 is TGTGCCTGGTCGGCGGGGGGCGAAGCTTTCTTT. This gives the protein CAWSAGGEAFF.

The chain joins TRBV12-3 or TRBV12-4 to TRBJ2-2; TRBD2 agrees at 10 bases. After removal of 5 bases from V and 5 bases from J, the junction contained 5 bases not matched to a gene. This CDR3 is 15 amino acids long. CDR3 sequence reads: CASSQAGGRTGELFF. The CDR3 region has the DNA TGTGCCAGCAGTCAAGCGGGGGGGCGTACCGGGGAGCTGTTTTTT.

This chain links TRBV29-1 with TRBJ1-2; D perhaps matches TRBD1 (5 bases). CDR3 length: 11 residues. Trimming took 6 bases from V and 2 from J, leaving 7 bases between them. CDR1 is SQVTM, CDR2 ANQGSEA, per germline. In DNA, the CDR3 is TGCAGCGTGAGACAGAACTATGGCTACACCTTC. It specifies CSVRQNYGYTF.

This clonotype was observed a few times. V gene TRBV12-3 or TRBV12-4 combines with J gene TRBJ2-2; 11 bases are shared with TRBD2. The CDR3 is made up of 15 amino acids. With V trimmed by 6 bases and J by 5 bases, 5 bases remained unmatched. The CDR3 region is CASRTSGIGTGELFF. CDR3 sequence (DNA): TGTGCCAGCAGGACTAGCGGGATAGGTACCGGGGAGCTGTTTTTT.

The sample holds a few counts of this clonotype. This sequence joins TRBV10-1 and TRBJ2-2; D is possibly TRBD2 (6 bases). V dropped 2 bases and J dropped 7 bases, with 11 bases sitting between them. Germline CDR1 is WNHNN and CDR2 is SYGVQD (reference sequence). CDR3 length: 14 residues. CDR3 DNA: TGCGCCAGCAGTGAGAGGGAGGAAGTCGGGGAGCTGTTTTTT. Amino acids: CASSEREEVGELFF.

This clonotype was found a few times. The J gene is TRBJ2-2, the V gene TRBV25-1; 9 bases map to TRBD1. The CDR3 has 16 amino acids. Looked up from germline, CDR1 is MGHDK and CDR2 is SYGVNS. The V gene end was trimmed by 1 base and the J gene end by 1 base; junction bases not matched to a gene: 1. CDR3 region: CASSEWDRENTGELFF. Written as DNA, the CDR3 is TGTGCCAGCAGTGAATGGGACAGGGAGAACACCGGGGAGCTGTTTTTT.

Concerning this clonotype: A much larger clone differs from this one at a single base, so this may be a read error. The chain has TRBV7-3 and TRBJ2-1, with D unresolved. The end of the DNA is better explained by TRBJ2-7, so the J call may be wrong. Germline CDR1 is SGHTA and CDR2 is FQGTGA. This CDR3 region has 15 residues. Here the CDR3 reads CASSLYESSYNEQYF. The CDR3 nucleotides are TGTGCCAGCAGCTTATATGAGAGCTCCTACAATGAGCAGTACTTC.

This clonotype showed up just a few times. The rearrangement links TRBV19 to TRBJ1-4; no reliable D call. Germline-derived CDR1 and CDR2 are LNHDA and SQIVND (reference sequence). This CDR3 is built from 15 residues. Trimming cost V 3 bases and J 0 bases, with 8 bases left between them. The CDR3 DNA is TGTGCCAGTAGTATCTTGGGGACAACTAATGAAAAACTGTTTTTT. Its translation is CASSILGTTNEKLFF.

This chain uses TRBV7-9 with TRBJ1-3, with D possibly TRBD1 on 6 matching bases. Germline CDR1 SEHNR, CDR2 FQNEAQ (reference sequence). The CDR3 is 20 amino acids. The ends were cut back, 2 bases at V and 0 bases at J, with 23 bases in the middle. For the CDR3, the DNA is TGTGCCAGCAGCTTATTCGCTGGACAGCCCCTCCAAGGCTCTGGAAACACCATATATTTT. This translates into CASSLFAGQPLQGSGNTIYF. The entire variable domain, with the rest obtained from reference TRBV7-9 and TRBJ1-3, is as follows: DTGVSQNPRHKITKRGQNVTFRCDPISEHNRLYWYRQTLGQGPEFLTYFQNEAQLEKSRLLSDRFSAERPKGSFSTLEIQRTEQGDSAMYLCASSLFAGQPLQGSGNTIYFGEGSWLTVV.

This clonotype has at least ten counts. The chain carries TRBV7-9 and TRBJ2-7; D is perhaps TRBD2 (5 bases). The germline V gene has CDR1 SEHNR and CDR2 FQNEAQ (reference sequence). Trimming cost V 4 bases and J 0 bases, with 16 bases left between them. CDR3 length: 16 amino acids. CDR3 bases: TGTGCCAGCAGCTCTCCCCGGGTGGGGAGCTCCTACGAGCAGTACTTC. It specifies CASSSPRVGSSYEQYF.

The chain is built from TRBV19 and TRBJ2-7; 9 bases are shared with TRBD1. CDR1 LNHDA and CDR2 SQIVND come from the germline V gene (reference sequence). The V gene end was trimmed by 7 bases and the J gene end by 0 bases; junction bases not matched to a gene: 7. CDR3 length: 15 amino acids. The CDR3 here is CASNPGQGFSYEQYF. For the CDR3, the DNA is TGTGCCAGTAACCCCGGACAGGGGTTCTCCTACGAGCAGTACTTC.

Note on this clonotype: With a much larger clone just one base away, this may be a read error. This chain links TRBV29-1 with TRBJ2-5; no reliable D call. The CDR3 runs 13 residues. CDR1 and CDR2 from the germline V gene are SQVTM and ANQGSEA. V lost 6 bases, J lost 1 base, and 12 bases lay in between. CDR3 protein: CSVVRPVQETQYF. The DNA for the CDR3 is TGCAGCGTGGTCAGACCAGTCCAAGAGACCCAGTACTTC.

This clonotype showed up many times. V and J are TRBV3-1 and TRBJ1-2, with 7 nucleotides matching TRBD1. The CDR3 length is 15 residues. V lost 1 base and J lost 4; bases outside the gene matches: 6. Germline assignment: CDR1 LGHDT and CDR2 YNNKEL (reference sequence). DNA of the CDR3: TGTGCCAGCAGCCAAGCGGGGGGACAGATCTATGGCTACACCTTC. As protein: CASSQAGGQIYGYTF.

The table lists this clonotype with many counts. This chain links TRBV2 with TRBJ1-1, with a possible D match to TRBD1 (6 bases). Germline V gene lookup returns CDR1 SNHLY and CDR2 FYNNEI. CDR3 length equals 13 residues. Trimming pared 11 bases from V and 1 base from J, leaving 14 bases between. The CDR3 DNA reads as TGTGCCGTACAGACAGGAGAGAACACTGAAGCTTTCTTT. It codes for CAVQTGENTEAFF. Based on the CDR3 plus reference TRBV2 and TRBJ1-1, the full variable domain is EPEVTQTPSHQVTQMGQEVILRCVPISNHLYFYWYRQILGQKVEFLVSFYNNEISEKSEIFDDQFSVERPDGSNFTLKIRSTKLEDSAMYFCAVQTGENTEAFFGQGTRLTVV.

This clonotype has a count of ten or more. J is TRBJ2-7 and V is TRBV2, with 9 bases fitting TRBD1. The V segment lost 6 bases and the J segment 2 bases; nucleotides outside the gene matches: 8. CDR1 is SNHLY and CDR2 is FYNNEI in the germline V gene. The CDR3 spans 15 residues. The CDR3 loop reads CASRVWGQGPYEQYF. CDR3 DNA: TGTGCCAGCAGAGTATGGGGACAGGGACCCTACGAGCAGTACTTC.

This clonotype showed up many times. The chain couples TRBV12-3 or TRBV12-4 to TRBJ1-2; 9 bases fit TRBD1. Losses at the gene ends were 6 bases for V and 8 bases for J; bases not matched to a gene: 7. This CDR3 spans 13 amino acids. CDR3: CASSEGQGRGYTF. The CDR3 region has the DNA TGTGCCAGCAGCGAAGGACAGGGGAGAGGCTACACCTTC.

This clonotype was counted ten times or more. The J gene is TRBJ2-7, the V gene TRBV6-1, with D perhaps TRBD1 or TRBD2 (5 bases each). Per germline, CDR1 MNHNS and CDR2 SASEGT. V gave up 5 bases and J gave up 1 base, with 24 bases separating them. The CDR3 runs to 18 residues. CDR3 region: CASSLPTYRDDTSYEQYF. The CDR3 nucleotides are TGTGCCAGCAGTTTGCCGACTTATCGGGACGATACTTCCTACGAGCAGTACTTC.

This clonotype came up a few times. The CDR3 is CASGVNIGGSGQPQHF. CDR3 nucleotides: TGTGCTAGTGGTGTGAACATTGGGGGGAGCGGGCAGCCCCAGCATTTT. The V gene is TRBV12-5, the J gene TRBJ1-5, with D possibly TRBD1 on 5 matching bases. The V end lost 5 bases, the J end lost 7 bases, and 21 bases lay between the germline ends. The CDR3 consists of 16 residues. CDR1 and CDR2 (germline): LGHNT, FRNRAP.

This clonotype was seen once. A much larger clone lies one base from this, so it may be a read error. The CDR3, as DNA: TGCGCCAGCAGCCCCCCTAGCGATGTTCAGGATACGCAGTATTTT. This sequence encodes CASSPPSDVQDTQYF. J is TRBJ2-3 and V is TRBV5-1; possible D gene TRBD2, 6 bases. Germline lookup yields CDR1 SGHRS and CDR2 YFSETQ. This CDR3 contains 15 residues. V was cut by 4 bases and J by 6 bases, with 18 bases left in between. The entire variable domain, with the rest obtained from reference TRBV5-1 and TRBJ2-3, is as follows: KAGVTQTPRYLIKTRGQQVTLSCSPISGHRSVSWYQQTPGQGLQFLFEYFSETQRNKGNFPGRFSGRQFSNSRSEMNVSTLELGDSALYLCASSPPSDVQDTQYFGPGTRLTVL.

This clonotype has a count of ten or more. The chain recombines TRBV6-6 with TRBJ2-1; 8 bases are a match to TRBD1. The CDR3 totals 16 residues. With 1 base clipped from V and 4 bases from J, the junction kept 6 bases outside the gene matches. CDR1 and CDR2 from the germline V gene are MNHNY and SVGAGI (reference sequence). The CDR3 spells CASSYFTGGRYNEQFF. The CDR3 DNA is TGTGCCAGCAGTTACTTCACAGGGGGGAGATACAATGAGCAGTTCTTC.

A remark on this clonotype: This may arise from a read error, as a much more abundant clone is one base away. The chain uses TRBV12-3 or TRBV12-4 and TRBJ2-7; D is unclear. The V end lost 8 bases, the J end lost 3 bases, and 14 bases lay between the germline ends. The CDR3 has 13 amino acids. This chain's CDR3 is CASERSGVYEQYF. The CDR3 DNA is TGTGCCAGCGAAAGGAGTGGGGTCTACGAGCAGTACTTC.

This clonotype was observed many times. The DNA of the CDR3 is TGTGCCAGCAGCTTAGAGTCCAGGGGCTACGAGCAGTACTTC. Its translation is CASSLESRGYEQYF. The V gene is TRBV11-2, the J gene TRBJ2-7; possibly TRBD1 for D (6 bases). The CDR3 contains 14 residues. Trimming took off 0 bases at V and 3 bases at J, with 9 bases between the two ends. CDR1 and CDR2 from the germline V gene are SGHAT and FQNNGV.